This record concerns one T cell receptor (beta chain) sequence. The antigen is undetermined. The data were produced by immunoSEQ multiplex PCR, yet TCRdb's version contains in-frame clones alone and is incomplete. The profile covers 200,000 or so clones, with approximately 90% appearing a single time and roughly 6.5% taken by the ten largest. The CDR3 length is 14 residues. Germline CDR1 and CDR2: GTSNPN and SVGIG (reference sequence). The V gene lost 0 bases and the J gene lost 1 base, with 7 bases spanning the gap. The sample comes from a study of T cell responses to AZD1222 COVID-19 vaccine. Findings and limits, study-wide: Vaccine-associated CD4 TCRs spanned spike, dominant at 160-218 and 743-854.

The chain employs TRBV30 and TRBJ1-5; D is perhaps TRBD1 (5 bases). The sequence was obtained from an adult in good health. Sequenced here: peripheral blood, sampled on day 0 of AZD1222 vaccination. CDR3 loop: CAWSVRDSNQPQHF. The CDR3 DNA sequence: TGTGCCTGGAGTGTAAGGGACAGCAATCAGCCCCAGCATTTT.